Each of the 23 T cell receptor beta chains below was sequenced from the same sample in a study of T-cell memory formation after mild COVID-19. A single record per CDR3 protein comes from TCRdb applying MiXCR to the 5' RACE reads. Among around 80,000 distinct CDR3 sequences listed, approximately 15% were seen once. Sequencing was done on a sample of PBMCs or a T cell subset sorted from them (not recorded which). Receptors originate from an adult woman who had mild COVID-19 (a few samples of this study predate the infection). Cell type and time point are not known.

The rearrangement joins TRBV15 to TRBJ2-1, with 9 bases lining up with TRBD1. V shed 2 bases, J shed 8 bases, and the junction held 7 bases outside the gene matches. This CDR3 spans 15 amino acids. Looked up from germline, CDR1 is LNHNV and CDR2 is YYDKDF (reference sequence). The CDR3 sequence is CATSRWDREADEQFF. The CDR3 DNA is TGTGCCACCAGCAGATGGGACAGGGAGGCTGATGAGCAGTTCTTC.

This clonotype was counted a few times. V gene TRBV24-1 combines with J gene TRBJ2-3; TRBD2 aligns across 9 bases. V lost 4 bases to trimming and J lost 0 bases; unmatched junction nucleotides: 4. The CDR3 loop spans 16 amino acids. Germline loops: CDR1 KGHDR, CDR2 SFDVKD. The CDR3 sequence is CATSEGLAPSTDTQYF. The CDR3, as DNA: TGTGCCACCAGTGAGGGACTAGCACCTAGCACAGATACGCAGTATTTT.

This clonotype was observed a few times. The genes are TRBV15 and TRBJ2-7; possible D gene TRBD2, 5 bases. CDR1 LNHNV and CDR2 YYDKDF come from the germline V gene (reference sequence). V lost 3 bases to trimming and J lost 0 bases, with 9 bases between them. CDR3 length: 14 amino acids. The CDR3 sequence: CATSREASSYEQYF. The CDR3 coding sequence is TGTGCCACCAGCAGGGAGGCTAGCTCCTACGAGCAGTACTTC. Looking up the rest from reference TRBV15 and TRBJ2-7 gives the full variable domain: DAMVIQNPRYQVTQFGKPVTLSCSQTLNHNVMYWYQQKSSQAPKLLFHYYDKDFNNEADTPDNFQSRRPNTSFCFLDIRSPGLGDTAMYLCATSREASSYEQYFGPGTRLTVT.

Only one count was recorded for this clonotype. The gene calls are TRBV3-1 and TRBJ1-1; no clear D gene. The V gene's germline CDR1 is LGHDT and CDR2 YNNKEL (reference sequence). The CDR3 covers 13 residues. The V end was cut by 2 bases, the J end by 0 bases, with 4 bases between. DNA of the CDR3: TGTGCCAGCAGCCAATATATGAACACTGAAGCTTTCTTT. Its protein is CASSQYMNTEAFF.

The rearrangement uses TRBV7-6 and TRBJ1-5; D call uncertain. Trimming took off 1 base at V and 1 base at J, with 8 bases between the two ends. CDR1 SGHVS and CDR2 FNYEAQ come from the germline V gene. The CDR3 totals 15 residues. The CDR3 loop is CASSLEGRSNQPQHF. DNA of the CDR3: TGTGCCAGCAGCTTAGAAGGGAGAAGCAATCAGCCCCAGCATTTT.

This clonotype has more than one count but fewer than ten. V gene TRBV12-3 or TRBV12-4 combines with J gene TRBJ2-1, with 8 bases identical to TRBD1. CDR3 size: 15 residues. V trimming: 5 bases; J trimming: 5 bases; junction bases outside the gene matches: 8. The CDR3 loop is CASSLRTGRNNEQFF. The CDR3, as DNA: TGTGCCAGCAGTCTCCGGACAGGGAGGAACAATGAGCAGTTCTTC.

Ten or more counts support this clonotype. The chain has TRBV7-9 and TRBJ1-1, with 8 bases identical to TRBD1. Unmatched junction bases numbered 4, after V lost 2 bases and J lost 8 bases. This CDR3 comprises 13 residues. Germline V gene data show CDR1 as SEHNR and CDR2 as FQNEAQ (reference sequence). CDR3: CASSLTGGEEAFF. In DNA, the CDR3 is TGTGCCAGCAGCTTAACAGGGGGAGAGGAAGCTTTCTTT. The whole variable domain, filled in from reference TRBV7-9 and TRBJ1-1, reads DTGVSQNPRHKITKRGQNVTFRCDPISEHNRLYWYRQTLGQGPEFLTYFQNEAQLEKSRLLSDRFSAERPKGSFSTLEIQRTEQGDSAMYLCASSLTGGEEAFFGQGTRLTVV.

V and J are TRBV7-8 and TRBJ2-7; weak D call: TRBD1 (5 bases). This CDR3 comprises 13 residues. CDR1 SGHVS and CDR2 FQNEAQ come from the germline V gene. Between the trimmed V and J ends, which lost 8 bases and 0 bases, there was a span of 11 bases. The CDR3 here is CASAAGASYEQYF. The CDR3 nucleotides read TGTGCCAGCGCTGCTGGGGCCTCCTACGAGCAGTACTTC.

This clonotype was recorded a few times. The chain employs TRBV24-1 and TRBJ2-1; 12 positions agree with TRBD2. The CDR3 has 17 residues. The trim removed 4 bases at V and 6 bases at J, leaving 9 bases unmatched. Germline assignment: CDR1 KGHDR and CDR2 SFDVKD. The CDR3 sequence is CATSDHKTSGSGNEQFF. CDR3 sequence (DNA): TGTGCCACCAGTGACCATAAGACTAGCGGGAGCGGCAATGAGCAGTTCTTC.

The sample holds a few counts of this clonotype. The rearrangement joins TRBV24-1 to TRBJ2-2; 7 positions match TRBD1. Germline V gene data show CDR1 as KGHDR and CDR2 as SFDVKD. The CDR3 extends over 16 amino acids. After removal of 2 bases from V and 2 bases from J, the junction contained 4 bases not matched to a gene. CDR3: CATSDSGTVNTGELFF. The CDR3, as DNA: TGTGCCACCAGTGATTCAGGGACAGTTAACACCGGGGAGCTGTTTTTT.

This clonotype was seen more than once but under ten times. The chain uses TRBV27 and TRBJ2-5; no clear D. Germline V gene sequence: CDR1 MNHEY, CDR2 SMNVEV (reference sequence). The CDR3 spans 14 residues. V shed 1 base and J shed 5 bases, with 11 bases lying between them. The CDR3 loop reads CASSLFETGETQYF. The CDR3 DNA sequence: TGTGCCAGCAGTTTATTCGAGACCGGGGAGACCCAGTACTTC.

The chain joins TRBV5-6 to TRBJ1-1; 8 positions match TRBD1. The germline V gene encodes CDR1 SGHDT and CDR2 YYEEEE. The V and J ends lost 5 bases and 4 bases, in that order; junction bases with no gene match: 7. The CDR3 totals 14 residues. In DNA form, the CDR3 reads TGTGCCAGCAGTTTTGGGACAGGCCTCACTGAAGCTTTCTTT. Translation: CASSFGTGLTEAFF.

This clonotype was counted between two and nine times. This chain uses TRBV11-2 with TRBJ1-1; D perhaps matches TRBD1 (5 bases). This CDR3 contains 16 residues. V was trimmed by 0 bases and J by 0 bases, leaving 11 bases between them. Germline V gene lookup returns CDR1 SGHAT and CDR2 FQNNGV. CDR3 sequence reads: CASSLDQGPVNTEAFF. CDR3 bases: TGTGCCAGCAGCTTAGATCAGGGACCGGTGAACACTGAAGCTTTCTTT.

This clonotype was observed once. V gene TRBV3-1 combines with J gene TRBJ1-5, with D uncertain. CDR1 and CDR2 (germline): LGHDT, YNNKEL (reference sequence). The V and J ends lost 2 bases and 4 bases respectively, with 6 bases between them. This CDR3 is built from 13 residues. The CDR3 sequence: CASSQSRNQPQHF. The CDR3 DNA is TGTGCCAGCAGCCAATCACGGAATCAGCCCCAGCATTTT.

This clonotype has just a few counts. The chain uses TRBV4-1 and TRBJ1-1, with no clear D. V was shortened by 3 bases and J by 2 bases, with 16 bases between the two germline ends. In germline, CDR1 is MGHRA, CDR2 YSYEKL. This CDR3 comprises 16 residues. Written as DNA, the CDR3 is TGCGCCAGCAGCCATAGGATGTATGAATTCAACACTGAAGCTTTCTTT. Protein: CASSHRMYEFNTEAFF.

The genes are TRBV29-1 and TRBJ2-3; 7 positions match TRBD1. J gave up 4 bases and V 6 bases, and 10 bases lay outside the gene matches. CDR1 SQVTM and CDR2 ANQGSEA come from the germline V gene. The CDR3 has 14 amino acids. The CDR3 region is CSVLDRVGADTQYF. The CDR3 coding sequence is TGCAGCGTCCTCGACAGGGTAGGAGCAGATACGCAGTATTTT.

The V and J genes are TRBV7-9 and TRBJ2-3, with D possibly matching TRBD2 (7 bases). V gave up 5 bases and J gave up 7 bases, with 25 bases separating them. Germline CDR1 is SEHNR and CDR2 is FQNEAQ (reference sequence). CDR3 length: 17 amino acids. As DNA, the CDR3 is TGTGCCAGCAGCCGAGCCAACGATCCCGGGGGGCGGAATACGCAGTATTTT. Residues: CASSRANDPGGRNTQYF.

V and J are TRBV4-1 and TRBJ2-1; a weak D match, TRBD2 (5 bases). This CDR3 has 12 residues. The germline V and J ends were trimmed by 4 bases and 9 bases, with 10 bases remaining between them. CDR1 is MGHRA and CDR2 is YSYEKL in the germline V gene. CDR3 nucleotides: TGCGCCAGCAGCCCGCTTGGGAGTGAGCAGTTCTTC. This codes for CASSPLGSEQFF.

The chain recombines TRBV11-3 with TRBJ2-3; 8 bases map to TRBD2. CDR3 size: 17 residues. J gave up 2 bases and V 5 bases, and 12 bases lay outside the gene matches. Germline V gives CDR1 SGHNT, CDR2 YENEEA. The CDR3 DNA sequence: TGTGCCAGCAGCGCCCTTGGTAGCGGGGCCCTCACAGATACGCAGTATTTT. Translated, it gives CASSALGSGALTDTQYF.

The chain links TRBV5-6 to TRBJ2-3, with TRBD2 as a possible D gene (7 bases). Trimming pared 0 bases from V and 1 base from J, leaving 12 bases between. The CDR3 totals 16 residues. The germline CDR1 and CDR2 sequences are SGHDT and YYEEEE. Here the CDR3 DNA reads TGTGCCAGCAGCTTGGGGGCGGGGGCGCGCACAGATACGCAGTATTTT. Its translation: CASSLGAGARTDTQYF.

This clonotype has a handful of counts. V gene TRBV5-5 combines with J gene TRBJ2-7; 8 positions agree with TRBD2. This CDR3 has 15 amino acids. Germline CDR1 and CDR2: SGHKS and YYEKEE (reference sequence). Trimming at V came to 0 bases and at J to 6 bases, leaving 8 bases not matched to a gene. The CDR3 here is CASSLDGTRFGEQYF. The CDR3 DNA reads as TGTGCCAGCAGCTTGGACGGGACTAGATTCGGCGAGCAGTACTTC.

The chain couples TRBV27 to TRBJ2-2; D perhaps matches TRBD2 (7 bases). V was clipped by 8 bases and J by 0 bases, with 16 bases between them. This CDR3 is built from 16 residues. Germline V gives CDR1 MNHEY, CDR2 SMNVEV (reference sequence). CDR3 nucleotide sequence: TGTGCCAGCGCCCCGGGGGGCTTTACGAACACCGGGGAGCTGTTTTTT. Translating it yields CASAPGGFTNTGELFF.

The CDR3 DNA is TGTGCCAGCAGCTTGGAAGGGGGCGCGAACACCGGGGAGCTGTTTTTT. This translates into CASSLEGGANTGELFF. The rearrangement joins TRBV5-6 to TRBJ2-2; TRBD1 matches at 7 bases. The length of the CDR3 is 16 residues. CDR1 and CDR2 (germline): SGHDT, YYEEEE. J lost 0 bases, V lost 0 bases, and 2 bases had no gene match.